This T cell receptor beta chain came from a study of blood T cell repertoires in COVID-19. Overall study: Specimens from acute and convalescent COVID-19 originated in the United States, Italy and Spain. The analysed material was cDNA or gDNA that came from T cells, B-cell-depleted T cells, or PBMCs.

The table lists this clone with a few counts. Seattle enrolled patients during active infection and tracked them longitudinally. Per the authors' pipeline: Researchers report that nucleated cell counts were estimated from reference gene primer amplification. Produced via immunoSEQ multiplex PCR; TCRdb's table is partial and in-frame only. V, J and clone size derive from that table, while D and trimming were established from the DNA sequence. This table holds about 500,000 clones, about 91% found once. J was trimmed by 3 bases and V by 6 bases; bases with no gene match: 5. Looked up from germline, CDR1 is MNHEY and CDR2 is SVGAGI. The CDR3 sequence is 15 residues long.

The receptor's source is a man younger than 30 with COVID-19, enrolled during active disease. V is TRBV6-5 and J is TRBJ1-5; 10 nucleotides agree with TRBD1. Sequenced material: peripheral blood. The chain's CDR3 is CASSRQGANNQPQHF. Written as DNA, the CDR3 is TGTGCCAGCAGCCGACAGGGGGCAAACAATCAGCCCCAGCATTTT.